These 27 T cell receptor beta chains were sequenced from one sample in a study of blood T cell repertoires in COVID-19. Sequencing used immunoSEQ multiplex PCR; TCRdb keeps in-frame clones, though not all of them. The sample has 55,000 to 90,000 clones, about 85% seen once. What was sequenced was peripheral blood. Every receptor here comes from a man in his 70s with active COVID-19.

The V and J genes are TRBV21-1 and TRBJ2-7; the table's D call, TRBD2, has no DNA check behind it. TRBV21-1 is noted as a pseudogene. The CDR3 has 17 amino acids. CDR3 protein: CASSKGGKRLAPYEQYF. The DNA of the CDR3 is TGTGCCAGCAGCAAAGGAGGAAAACGACTAGCCCCCTACGAGCAGTACTTC.

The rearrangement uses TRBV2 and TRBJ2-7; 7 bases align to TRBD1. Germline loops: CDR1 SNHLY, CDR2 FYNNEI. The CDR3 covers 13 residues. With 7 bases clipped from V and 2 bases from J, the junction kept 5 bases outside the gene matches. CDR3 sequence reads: CASTRDRAYEQYF. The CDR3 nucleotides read TGTGCCAGCACCCGGGACAGAGCCTACGAGCAGTACTTC.

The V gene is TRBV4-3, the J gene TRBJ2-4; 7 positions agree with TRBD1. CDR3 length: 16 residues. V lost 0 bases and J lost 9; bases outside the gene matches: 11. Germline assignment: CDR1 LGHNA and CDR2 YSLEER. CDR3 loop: CASSQDLTPNRGIQYF. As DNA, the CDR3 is TGCGCCAGCAGCCAAGATCTGACTCCAAACAGGGGCATTCAGTACTTC.

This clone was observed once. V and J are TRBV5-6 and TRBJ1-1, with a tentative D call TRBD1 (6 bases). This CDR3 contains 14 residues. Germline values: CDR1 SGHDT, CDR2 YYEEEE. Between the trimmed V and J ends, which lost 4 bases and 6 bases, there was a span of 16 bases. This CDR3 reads CASSPGGGLAEAFF. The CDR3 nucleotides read TGTGCCAGCAGCCCCGGTGGGGGCCTCGCTGAAGCTTTCTTT.

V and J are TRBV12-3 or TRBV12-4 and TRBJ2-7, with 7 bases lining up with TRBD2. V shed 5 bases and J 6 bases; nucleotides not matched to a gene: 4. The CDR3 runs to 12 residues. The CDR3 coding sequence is TGTGCCAGCAGTCAAACTAGCGTCGAGCAGTACTTC. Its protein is CASSQTSVEQYF.

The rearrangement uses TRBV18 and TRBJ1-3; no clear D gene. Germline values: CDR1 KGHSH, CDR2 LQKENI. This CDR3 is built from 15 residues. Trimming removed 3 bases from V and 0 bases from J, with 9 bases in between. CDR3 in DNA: TGTGCCAGCTCACCCCAGACAAGCTCTGGAAACACCATATATTTT. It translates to CASSPQTSSGNTIYF.

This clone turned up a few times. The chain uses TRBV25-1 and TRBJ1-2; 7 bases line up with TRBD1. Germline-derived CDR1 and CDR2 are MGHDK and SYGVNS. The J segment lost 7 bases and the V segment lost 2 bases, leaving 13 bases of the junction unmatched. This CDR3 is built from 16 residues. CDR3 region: CASSEPLGAGGAGYTF. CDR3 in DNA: TGTGCCAGCAGTGAACCCCTTGGGGCAGGGGGAGCTGGCTACACCTTC.

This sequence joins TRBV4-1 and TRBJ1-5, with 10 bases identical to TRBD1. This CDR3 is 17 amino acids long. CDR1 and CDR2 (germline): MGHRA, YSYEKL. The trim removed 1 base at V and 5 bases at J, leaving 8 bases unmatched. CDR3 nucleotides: TGCGCCAGCAGCCAAGGGGTGACAGGGGGCGGGGATCAGCCCCAGCATTTT. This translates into CASSQGVTGGGDQPQHF.

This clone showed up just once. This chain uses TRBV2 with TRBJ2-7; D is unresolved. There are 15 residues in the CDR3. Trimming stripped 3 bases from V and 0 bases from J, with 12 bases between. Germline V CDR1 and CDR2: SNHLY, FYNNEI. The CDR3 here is CASSDRKQSSYEQYF. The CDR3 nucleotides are TGTGCCAGCAGTGATCGGAAACAGAGCTCCTACGAGCAGTACTTC.

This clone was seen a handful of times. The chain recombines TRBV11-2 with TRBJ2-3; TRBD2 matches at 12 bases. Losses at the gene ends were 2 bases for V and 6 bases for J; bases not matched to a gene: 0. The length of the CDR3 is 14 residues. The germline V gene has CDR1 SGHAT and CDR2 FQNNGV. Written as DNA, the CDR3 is TGTGCCAGCAGCTTAACTAGCGGGAGGGATACGCAGTATTTT. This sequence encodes CASSLTSGRDTQYF.

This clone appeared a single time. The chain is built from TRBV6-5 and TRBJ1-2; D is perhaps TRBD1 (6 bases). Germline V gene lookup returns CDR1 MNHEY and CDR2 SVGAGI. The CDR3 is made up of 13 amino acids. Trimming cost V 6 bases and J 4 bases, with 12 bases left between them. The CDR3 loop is CASSPQGPYGYTF. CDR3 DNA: TGTGCCAGCAGCCCACAGGGACCCTATGGCTACACCTTC.

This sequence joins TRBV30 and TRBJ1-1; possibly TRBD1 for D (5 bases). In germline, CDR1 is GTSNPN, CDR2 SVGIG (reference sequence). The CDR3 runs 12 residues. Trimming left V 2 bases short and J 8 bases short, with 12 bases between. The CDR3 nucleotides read TGTGCCTGGAGTTGGGGCCCGGCGGAAGCTTTCTTT. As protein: CAWSWGPAEAFF.

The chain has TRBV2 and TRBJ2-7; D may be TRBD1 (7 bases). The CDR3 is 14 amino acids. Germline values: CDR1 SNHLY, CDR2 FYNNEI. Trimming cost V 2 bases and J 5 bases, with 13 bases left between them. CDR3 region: CASSELGGGHEQYF. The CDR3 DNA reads TGTGCCAGCAGTGAACTCGGAGGGGGCCACGAGCAGTACTTC. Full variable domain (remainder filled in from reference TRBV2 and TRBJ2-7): EPEVTQTPSHQVTQMGQEVILRCVPISNHLYFYWYRQILGQKVEFLVSFYNNEISEKSEIFDDQFSVERPDGSNFTLKIRSTKLEDSAMYFCASSELGGGHEQYFGPGTRLTVT.

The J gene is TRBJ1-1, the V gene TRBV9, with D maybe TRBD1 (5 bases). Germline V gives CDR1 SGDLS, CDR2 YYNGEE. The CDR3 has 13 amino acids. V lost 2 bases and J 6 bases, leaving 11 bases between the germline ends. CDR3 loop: CASSVGSGAEAFF. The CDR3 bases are TGTGCCAGCAGCGTGGGGTCGGGGGCTGAAGCTTTCTTT.

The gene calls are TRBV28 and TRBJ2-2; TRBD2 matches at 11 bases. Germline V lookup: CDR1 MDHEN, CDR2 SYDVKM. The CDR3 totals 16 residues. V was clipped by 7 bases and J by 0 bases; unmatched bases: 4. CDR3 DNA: TGTGCCAGCACCGGGACTAGCGGCCCGAACACCGGGGAGCTGTTTTTT. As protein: CASTGTSGPNTGELFF.

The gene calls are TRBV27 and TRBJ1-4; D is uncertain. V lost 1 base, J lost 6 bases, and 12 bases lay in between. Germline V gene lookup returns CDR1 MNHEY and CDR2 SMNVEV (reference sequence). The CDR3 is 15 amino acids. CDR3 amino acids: CASSLFRLGDEKLFF. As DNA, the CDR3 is TGTGCCAGCAGTTTATTTCGCCTGGGAGATGAAAAACTGTTTTTT.

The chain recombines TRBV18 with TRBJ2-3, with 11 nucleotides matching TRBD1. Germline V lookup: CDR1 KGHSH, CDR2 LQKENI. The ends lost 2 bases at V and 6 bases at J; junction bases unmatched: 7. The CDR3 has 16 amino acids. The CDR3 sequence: CASSPGDRGLTDTQYF. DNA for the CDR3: TGTGCCAGCTCACCAGGGGACAGGGGGTTAACGGATACGCAGTATTTT.

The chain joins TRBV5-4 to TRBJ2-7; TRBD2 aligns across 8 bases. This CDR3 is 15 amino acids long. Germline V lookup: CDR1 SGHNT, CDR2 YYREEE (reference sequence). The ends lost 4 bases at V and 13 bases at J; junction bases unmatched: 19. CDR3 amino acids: CASSPGGGALPKPYF. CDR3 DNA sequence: TGTGCCAGCAGCCCCGGGGGGGGCGCCCTCCCAAAACCTTACTTC.

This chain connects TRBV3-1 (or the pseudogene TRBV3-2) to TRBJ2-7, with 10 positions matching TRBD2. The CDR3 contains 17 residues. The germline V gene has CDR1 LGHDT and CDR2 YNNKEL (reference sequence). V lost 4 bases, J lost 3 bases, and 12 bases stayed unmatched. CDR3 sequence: CASSRTGLAERNYEQYF. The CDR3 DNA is TGTGCCAGCAGCCGGACCGGACTAGCGGAACGCAACTACGAGCAGTACTTC.

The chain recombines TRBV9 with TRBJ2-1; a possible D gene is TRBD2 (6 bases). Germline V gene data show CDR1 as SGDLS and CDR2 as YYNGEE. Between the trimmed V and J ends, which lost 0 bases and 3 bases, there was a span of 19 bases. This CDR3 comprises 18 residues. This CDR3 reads CASSVGVPGVWLYNEQFF. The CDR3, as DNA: TGTGCCAGCAGCGTAGGTGTCCCGGGAGTGTGGCTCTACAATGAGCAGTTCTTC.

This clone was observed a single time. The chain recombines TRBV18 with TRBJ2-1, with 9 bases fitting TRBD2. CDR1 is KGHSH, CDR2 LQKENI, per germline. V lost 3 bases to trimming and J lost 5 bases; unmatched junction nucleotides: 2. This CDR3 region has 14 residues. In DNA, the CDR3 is TGTGCCAGCTCACCCCGCGGGGGGGACAATGAGCAGTTCTTC. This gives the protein CASSPRGGDNEQFF.

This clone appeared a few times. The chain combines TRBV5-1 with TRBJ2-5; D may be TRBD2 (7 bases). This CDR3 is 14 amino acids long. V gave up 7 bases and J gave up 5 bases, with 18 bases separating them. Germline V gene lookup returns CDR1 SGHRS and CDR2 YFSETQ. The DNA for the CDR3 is TGCGCCAGCGGCCCGGGGGGCGCGTTGGAGACCCAGTACTTC. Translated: CASGPGGALETQYF. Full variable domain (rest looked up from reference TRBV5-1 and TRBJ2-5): KAGVTQTPRYLIKTRGQQVTLSCSPISGHRSVSWYQQTPGQGLQFLFEYFSETQRNKGNFPGRFSGRQFSNSRSEMNVSTLELGDSALYLCASGPGGALETQYFGPGTRLLVL.

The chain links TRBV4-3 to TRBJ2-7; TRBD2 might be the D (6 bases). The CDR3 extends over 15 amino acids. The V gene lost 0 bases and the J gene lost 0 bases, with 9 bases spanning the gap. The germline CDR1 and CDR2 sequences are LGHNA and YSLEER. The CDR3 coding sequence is TGCGCCAGCAGCCAAGAGGGACTGGGCTCCTACGAGCAGTACTTC. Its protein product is CASSQEGLGSYEQYF.

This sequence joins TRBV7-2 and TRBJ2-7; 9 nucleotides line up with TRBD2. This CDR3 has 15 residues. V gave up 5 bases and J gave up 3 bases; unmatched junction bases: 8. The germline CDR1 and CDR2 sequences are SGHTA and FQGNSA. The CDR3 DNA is TGTGCCAGCAGCCCGCAGGGGACTAGCATCTACGAGCAGTACTTC. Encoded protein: CASSPQGTSIYEQYF.

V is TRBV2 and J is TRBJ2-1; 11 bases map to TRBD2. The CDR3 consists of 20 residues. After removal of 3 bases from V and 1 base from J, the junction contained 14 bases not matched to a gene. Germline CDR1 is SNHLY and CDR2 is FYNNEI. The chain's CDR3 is CASSDPSSPVAGGSYNEQFF. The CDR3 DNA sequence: TGTGCCAGCAGTGACCCCTCCTCACCTGTAGCGGGAGGGTCCTACAATGAGCAGTTCTTC.

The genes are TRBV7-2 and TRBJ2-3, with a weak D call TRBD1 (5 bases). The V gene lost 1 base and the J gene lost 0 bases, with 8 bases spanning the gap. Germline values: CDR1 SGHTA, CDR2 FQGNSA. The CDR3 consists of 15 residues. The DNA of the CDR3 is TGTGCCAGCAGCTTAGTGGGGCACAGCACAGATACGCAGTATTTT. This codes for CASSLVGHSTDTQYF.

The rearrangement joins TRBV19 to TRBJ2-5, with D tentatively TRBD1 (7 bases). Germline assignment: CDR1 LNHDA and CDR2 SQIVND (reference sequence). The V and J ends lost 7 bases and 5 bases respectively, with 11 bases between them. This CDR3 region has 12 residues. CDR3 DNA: TGTGCCAGTACCCCAGGGGGGGAGACCCAGTACTTC. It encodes CASTPGGETQYF.